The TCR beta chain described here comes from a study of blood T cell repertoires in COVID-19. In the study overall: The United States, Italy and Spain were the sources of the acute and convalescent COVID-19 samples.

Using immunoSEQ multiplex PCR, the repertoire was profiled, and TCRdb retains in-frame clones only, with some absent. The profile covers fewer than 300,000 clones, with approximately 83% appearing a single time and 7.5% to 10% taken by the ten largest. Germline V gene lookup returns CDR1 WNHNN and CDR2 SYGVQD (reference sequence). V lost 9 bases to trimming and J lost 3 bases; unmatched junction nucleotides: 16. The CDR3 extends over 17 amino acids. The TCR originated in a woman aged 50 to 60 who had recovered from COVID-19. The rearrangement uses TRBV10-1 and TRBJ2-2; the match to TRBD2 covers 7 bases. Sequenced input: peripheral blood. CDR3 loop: CARRSPLAGDYTGELFF. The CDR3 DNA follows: TGCGCCAGACGATCCCCCCTGGCGGGGGACTACACCGGGGAGCTGTTTTTT.